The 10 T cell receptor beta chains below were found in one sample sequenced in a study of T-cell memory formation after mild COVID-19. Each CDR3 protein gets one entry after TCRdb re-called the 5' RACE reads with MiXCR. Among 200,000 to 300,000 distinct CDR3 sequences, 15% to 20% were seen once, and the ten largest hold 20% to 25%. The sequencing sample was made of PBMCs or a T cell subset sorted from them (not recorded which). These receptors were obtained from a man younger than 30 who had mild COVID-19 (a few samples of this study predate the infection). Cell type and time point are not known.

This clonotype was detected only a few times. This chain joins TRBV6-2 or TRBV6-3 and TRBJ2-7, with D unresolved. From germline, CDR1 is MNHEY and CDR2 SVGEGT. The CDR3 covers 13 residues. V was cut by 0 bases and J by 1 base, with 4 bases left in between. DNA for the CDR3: TGTGCCAGCAGTTACTCGCGTTCCTACGAGCAGTACGTC. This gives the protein CASSYSRSYEQYV.

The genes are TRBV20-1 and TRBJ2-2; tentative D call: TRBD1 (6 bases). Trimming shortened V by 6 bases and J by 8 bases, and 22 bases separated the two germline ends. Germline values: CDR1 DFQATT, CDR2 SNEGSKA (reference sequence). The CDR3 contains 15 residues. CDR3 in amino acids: CSAESGTHPWGELFF. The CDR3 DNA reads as TGCAGTGCGGAGTCCGGGACACACCCCTGGGGGGAGCTGTTTTTT.

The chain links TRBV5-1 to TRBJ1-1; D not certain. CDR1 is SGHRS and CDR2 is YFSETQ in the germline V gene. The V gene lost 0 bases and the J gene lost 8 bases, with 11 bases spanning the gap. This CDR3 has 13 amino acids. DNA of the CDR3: TGCGCCAGCAGCTTGGTAGAGGGAGCAGAAGCTTTCTTT. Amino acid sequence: CASSLVEGAEAFF.

CDR3 nucleotides: TGCGCCAACCGGACAGACAAGGAGCCCCTCCACTTT. The encoded protein is CANRTDKEPLHF. The chain couples TRBV23-1 to TRBJ1-6, with TRBD1 as a possible D gene (6 bases). TRBV23-1 is an ORF, and what it does is uncertain. CDR3 size: 12 residues. Trimming left V 10 bases short and J 13 bases short, with 17 bases between.

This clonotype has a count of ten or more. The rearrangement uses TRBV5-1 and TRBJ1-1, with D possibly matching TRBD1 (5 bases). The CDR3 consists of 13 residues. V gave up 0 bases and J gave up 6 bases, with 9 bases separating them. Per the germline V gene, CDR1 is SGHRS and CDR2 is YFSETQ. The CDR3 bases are TGCGCCAGCAGCTTGGATCCGACAGCTGAAGCTTTCTTT. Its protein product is CASSLDPTAEAFF.

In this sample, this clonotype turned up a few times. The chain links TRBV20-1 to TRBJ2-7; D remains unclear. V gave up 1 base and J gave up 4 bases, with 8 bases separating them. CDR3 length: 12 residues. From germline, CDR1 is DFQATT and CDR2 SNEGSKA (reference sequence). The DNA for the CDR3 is TGCAGTGCTAGAGGGGGTCTATACGAGCAGTACTTC. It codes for CSARGGLYEQYF.

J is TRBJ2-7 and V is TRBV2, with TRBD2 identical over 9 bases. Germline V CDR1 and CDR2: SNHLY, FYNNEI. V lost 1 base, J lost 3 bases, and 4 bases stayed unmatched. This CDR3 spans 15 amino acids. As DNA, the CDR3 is TGTGCCAGCAGTGAAGTGGTGCGGGGGGGCTACGAGCAGTACTTC. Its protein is CASSEVVRGGYEQYF. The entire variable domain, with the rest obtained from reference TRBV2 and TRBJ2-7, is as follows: EPEVTQTPSHQVTQMGQEVILRCVPISNHLYFYWYRQILGQKVEFLVSFYNNEISEKSEIFDDQFSVERPDGSNFTLKIRSTKLEDSAMYFCASSEVVRGGYEQYFGPGTRLTVT.

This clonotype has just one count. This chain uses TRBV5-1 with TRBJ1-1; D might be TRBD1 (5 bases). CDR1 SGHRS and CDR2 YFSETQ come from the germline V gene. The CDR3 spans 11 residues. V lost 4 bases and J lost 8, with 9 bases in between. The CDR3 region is CASSLGVEAFF. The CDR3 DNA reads TGCGCCAGCAGCCTGGGGGTGGAAGCTTTCTTT.

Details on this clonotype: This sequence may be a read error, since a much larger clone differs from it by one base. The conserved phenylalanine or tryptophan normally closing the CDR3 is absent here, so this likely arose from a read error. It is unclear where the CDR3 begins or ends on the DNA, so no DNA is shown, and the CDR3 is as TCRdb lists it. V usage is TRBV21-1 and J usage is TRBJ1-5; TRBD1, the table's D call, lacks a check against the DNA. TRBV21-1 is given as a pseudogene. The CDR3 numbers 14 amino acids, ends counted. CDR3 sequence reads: CASSTRDRDQPQHL.

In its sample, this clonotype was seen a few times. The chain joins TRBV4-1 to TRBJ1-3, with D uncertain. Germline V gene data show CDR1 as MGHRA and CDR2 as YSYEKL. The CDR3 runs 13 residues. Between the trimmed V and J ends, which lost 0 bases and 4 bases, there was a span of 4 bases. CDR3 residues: CASSQEGGNTIYF. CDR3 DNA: TGCGCCAGCAGCCAAGAAGGCGGAAACACCATATATTTT.